This record concerns one T cell receptor beta chain sequence. What it binds is unknown. The data are from a study of cytomegalovirus exposure and HLA in healthy donors. Whereas donors were nominally healthy upon sampling, unrecorded immune exposures were probable. The study's findings and limits: According to the study, approximately 150 TCR beta chains were cytomegalovirus-associated.

The study ran its PCR with 60 Vbeta and 13 Jbeta primers. This table comes from immunoSEQ multiplex PCR, and its TCRdb copy is limited to in-frame clones, with some not included. Here the sample spans about 83,000 clones, about four fifths being singletons. This clonotype was sampled from a woman in her twenties or thirties in good health and CMV-seronegative. Sequences were obtained from PBMCs.

The CDR3 spells CASSQDLAASRYF. DNA of the CDR3: TGCGCCAGCAGCCAAGATTTAGCCGCTAGCAGGTACTTC. This chain uses TRBV4-1 with TRBJ2-7; D is perhaps TRBD2 (5 bases). V lost 0 bases and J 12 bases, leaving 15 bases between the germline ends. This CDR3 has 13 amino acids. CDR1 is MGHRA and CDR2 is YSYEKL in the germline V gene.